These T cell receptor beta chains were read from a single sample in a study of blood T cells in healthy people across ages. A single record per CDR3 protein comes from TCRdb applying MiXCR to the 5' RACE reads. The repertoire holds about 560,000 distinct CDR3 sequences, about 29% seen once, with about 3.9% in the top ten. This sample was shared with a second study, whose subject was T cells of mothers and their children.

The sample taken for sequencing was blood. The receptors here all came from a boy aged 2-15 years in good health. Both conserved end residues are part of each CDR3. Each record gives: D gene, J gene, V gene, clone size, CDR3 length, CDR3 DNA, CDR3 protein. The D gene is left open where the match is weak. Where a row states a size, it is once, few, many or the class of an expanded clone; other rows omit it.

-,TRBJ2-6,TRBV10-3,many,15,TGTGCCATCGGGTCCGGGTCCGCTGGGGCCAACGTCCTGACTTTC,CAIGSGSAGANVLTF
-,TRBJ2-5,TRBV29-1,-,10,TGCAGCGTTGAACGAGGGACCCAGTACTTC,CSVERGTQYF
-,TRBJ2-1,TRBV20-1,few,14,TGCAGTGCGGACACGGGCCGGGGCTTCAATGAGCAGTTCTTC,CSADTGRGFNEQFF
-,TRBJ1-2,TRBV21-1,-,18,TGTGCCAGCAGCAAAGTTGGTTGGACAGGGGTCCCCTCGTATGGCTACACCTTC,CASSKVGWTGVPSYGYTF
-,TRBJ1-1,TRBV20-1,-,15,TGCAGTGCTAGAGCCCCGTCGGGGGGATGGACTGAAGCTTTCTTT,CSARAPSGGWTEAFF
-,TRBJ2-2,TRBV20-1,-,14,TGCAGTGCTAGGGGAGGAAGGGACACCGGGGAGCTGTTTTTT,CSARGGRDTGELFF
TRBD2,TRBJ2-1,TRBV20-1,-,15,TGCAGTGCTAGTAGGGAAAGCGGGACCTACAATGAGCAGTTCTTC,CSASRESGTYNEQFF
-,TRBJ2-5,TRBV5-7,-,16,TGTGCCAGCAGCTTGCCCGGGGACCAACCTGGGGAGACCCAGTACTTC,CASSLPGDQPGETQYF
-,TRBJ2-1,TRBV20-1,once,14,TGCAGTGCTAGAGATCCCGGCGGCAGCAATGAGCAGTTCTTC,CSARDPGGSNEQFF
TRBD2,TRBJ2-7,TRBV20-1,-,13,TGCAGTGGAGCAGCGGGAGCCCCCTACGAGCAGTACTTC,CSGAAGAPYEQYF
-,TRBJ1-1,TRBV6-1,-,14,TGTGCCAGCAGTGAAGCCCCCGGGGGCACTGAAGCTTTCTTT,CASSEAPGGTEAFF
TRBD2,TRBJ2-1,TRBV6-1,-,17,TGTGCCAGCAGCATCGGGACTAGCGGGAGTAACCACAATGAGCAGTTCTTC,CASSIGTSGSNHNEQFF
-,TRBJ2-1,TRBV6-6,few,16,TGTGCCAGCAGTTACTCGACCAGCGGGCCGGACAATGAGCAGTTCTTC,CASSYSTSGPDNEQFF
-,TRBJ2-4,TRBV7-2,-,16,TGTGCCAGCAGCTCCCTAGCGCTGGTAACCAAAAACATTCAGTACTTC,CASSSLALVTKNIQYF
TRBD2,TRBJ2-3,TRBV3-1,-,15,TGTGCCAGCAGCCGCCGACCAGCGGGAGAAGATACGCAGTATTTT,CASSRRPAGEDTQYF
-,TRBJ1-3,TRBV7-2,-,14,TGTGCCAGCAGCTTCGGTTCCACTGGAAACACCGTATATTTT,CASSFGSTGNTVYF
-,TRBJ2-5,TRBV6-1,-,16,TGTGCCACCTCAGCATTTACGGGGGGAAGGGGGGAGACCCAGTACTTC,CATSAFTGGRGETQYF
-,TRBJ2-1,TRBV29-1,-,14,TGCAGCCTTACACGACTGCTCTCCTACAATGAGCAGTTCTTC,CSLTRLLSYNEQFF
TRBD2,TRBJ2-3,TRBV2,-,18,TGTGCCAGCAGTGGTGGGGGACTAGCGGGAGTGAGGACAGATACGCAGTATTTT,CASSGGGLAGVRTDTQYF
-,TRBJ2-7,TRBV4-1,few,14,TGCGCCAGCAGCCCCGCACCACGTAAATACGAGCAGTACTTC,CASSPAPRKYEQYF
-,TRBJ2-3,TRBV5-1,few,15,TGCGCCAGCGCACAATCCGGGTCTAACCCAGATACGCAGTATTTT,CASAQSGSNPDTQYF
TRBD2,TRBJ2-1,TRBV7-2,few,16,TGTGCCAGCAGCCAAATACTAGCGGGGTATGGCAATGAGCAGTTCTTC,CASSQILAGYGNEQFF
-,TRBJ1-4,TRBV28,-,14,TGTGCCAGCAGTTGGACCGCAACTAATGAAAAACTGTTTTTT,CASSWTATNEKLFF
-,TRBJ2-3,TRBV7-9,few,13,TGTGCCAGCAGCATTTTCTCGGGAGATACGCAGTATTTT,CASSIFSGDTQYF
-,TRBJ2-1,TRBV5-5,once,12,TGTGCCAGCAGCTCCCTGGAGGGTGAGCAGTTCTTC,CASSSLEGEQFF
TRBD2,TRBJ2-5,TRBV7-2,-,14,TGTGCCAGCAGCAAGAGAGCGGGGTCGGAGACCCAGTACTTC,CASSKRAGSETQYF
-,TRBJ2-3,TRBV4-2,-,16,TGTGCCAGCAGCCAATATTTAGGGGACAACACAGATACGCAGTATTTT,CASSQYLGDNTDTQYF
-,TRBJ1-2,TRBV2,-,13,TGTGCCAGCAGCGGGACACTGGACTATGGCTACACCTTC,CASSGTLDYGYTF
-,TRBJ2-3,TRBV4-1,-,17,TGCGCCAGCAGCCAAGGCCCGTACAGATCTAGCACAGATACGCAGTATTTT,CASSQGPYRSSTDTQYF